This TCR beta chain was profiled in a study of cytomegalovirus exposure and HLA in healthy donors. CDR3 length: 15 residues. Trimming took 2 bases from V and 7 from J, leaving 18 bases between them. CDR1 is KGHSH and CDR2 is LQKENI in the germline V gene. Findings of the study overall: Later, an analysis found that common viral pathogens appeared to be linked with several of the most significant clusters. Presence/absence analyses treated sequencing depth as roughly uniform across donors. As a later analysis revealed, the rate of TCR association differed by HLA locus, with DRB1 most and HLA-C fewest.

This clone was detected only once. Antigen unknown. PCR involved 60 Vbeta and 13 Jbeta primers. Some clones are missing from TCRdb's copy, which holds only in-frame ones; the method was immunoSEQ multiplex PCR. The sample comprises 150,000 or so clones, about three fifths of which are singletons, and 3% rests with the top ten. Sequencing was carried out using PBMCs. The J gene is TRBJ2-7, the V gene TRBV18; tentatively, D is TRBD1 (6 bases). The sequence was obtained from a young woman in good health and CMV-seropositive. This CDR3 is CASSPATGSLGEQYF. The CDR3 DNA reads TGTGCCAGCTCACCAGCAACAGGGTCGTTGGGTGAGCAGTACTTC.